This T cell receptor (beta chain) derives from a study of cytomegalovirus exposure and HLA in healthy donors. Researchers ran the PCR with 60 Vbeta and 13 Jbeta primers. Assay: immunoSEQ multiplex PCR; the TCRdb copy retains only in-frame clones and omits some. The sample includes around 97,000 clones, around two thirds of them seen just once. In its sample, this clone was seen a few times. Its matching antigen is unknown. This CDR3 has 14 amino acids. CDR1 is SNHLY and CDR2 is FYNNEI in the germline V gene. V gave up 6 bases and J gave up 0 bases; unmatched junction bases: 1. Study-wide points: A cluster of highly shared sequence variants was likely a sequencing artifact. There were some V segments, including TRBV6-2 and TRBV6-3, excluded as indistinguishable.

Sequenced: PBMCs. V usage is TRBV2 and J usage is TRBJ1-5; 8 bases fit TRBD1. This TCR derives from a woman between 50 and 59 years old in good health and CMV-seronegative. The CDR3: CASRGQGSNQPQHF. The CDR3 DNA follows: TGTGCCAGCAGAGGACAGGGTAGCAATCAGCCCCAGCATTTT.